These T cell receptor beta chains were read from a single sample in a study of blood T cells in healthy people across ages. TCRdb re-derived calls from the 5' RACE reads in MiXCR, one entry per CDR3 protein. In the table there are nearly 800,000 distinct CDR3 sequences, roughly 25% of which are singletons. This sample was shared with a second study, whose subject was T cells of mothers and their children.

Specimen: blood. All receptors derive from a boy aged 10-17 years in good health. The CDR3 runs from the conserved cysteine through the conserved F or W. The order of the fields is D gene, CDR3 length, clone size, V gene, J gene, CDR3 DNA, CDR3 protein. A D gene is named only where the DNA matches it firmly. The size entry is marked missing in some rows and otherwise reads once, few, many or a size class.

d_gene: .; len: 14; abundance: few; v_gene: TRBV28; j_gene: TRBJ2-7; CDR3nt: TGTGCCAGCAGTCCTGACAGGGAGGGGCTTGGACAGTACTTC; CDR3aa: CASSPDREGLGQYF
d_gene: .; len: 15; abundance: few; v_gene: TRBV12-3/TRBV12-4; j_gene: TRBJ2-1; CDR3nt: TGTGCCAGCAAGAAACAGGGGACTTCCTACAATGAGCAGTTCTTC; CDR3aa: CASKKQGTSYNEQFF
d_gene: TRBD1; len: 14; abundance: few; v_gene: TRBV29-1; j_gene: TRBJ1-1; CDR3nt: TGCAGCGTTACCGGACAGGGAATGAACACTGAAGCTTTCTTT; CDR3aa: CSVTGQGMNTEAFF
d_gene: TRBD2; len: 17; abundance: .; v_gene: TRBV11-2; j_gene: TRBJ2-1; CDR3nt: TGTGCCAGCAGCTTAGTAGGTACTAGCGGAGCCTACAATGAGCAGTTCTTC; CDR3aa: CASSLVGTSGAYNEQFF
d_gene: TRBD1; len: 14; abundance: .; v_gene: TRBV27; j_gene: TRBJ1-2; CDR3nt: TGTGCCAGCAGGCCAGACAGGGAGAATCGCCGCTACACCTTC; CDR3aa: CASRPDRENRRYTF
d_gene: .; len: 13; abundance: .; v_gene: TRBV27; j_gene: TRBJ2-1; CDR3nt: TGTGCCAGCAGCTACCAGGGTTTGAATGAGCAGTTCTTC; CDR3aa: CASSYQGLNEQFF
d_gene: TRBD1; len: 15; abundance: few; v_gene: TRBV13; j_gene: TRBJ2-5; CDR3nt: TGTGCCAGCAGCCCGAGACAGGGATCCCAAGAGACCCAGTACTTC; CDR3aa: CASSPRQGSQETQYF
d_gene: .; len: 13; abundance: .; v_gene: TRBV29-1; j_gene: TRBJ1-1; CDR3nt: TGCAGCGGATTAGGAGGGATGAACACTGAAGCTTTCTTT; CDR3aa: CSGLGGMNTEAFF
d_gene: .; len: 11; abundance: .; v_gene: TRBV10-3; j_gene: TRBJ2-7; CDR3nt: TGTGCCATCAGGGATACAGCCGAGCAGTACTTC; CDR3aa: CAIRDTAEQYF
d_gene: .; len: 14; abundance: few; v_gene: TRBV29-1; j_gene: TRBJ2-3; CDR3nt: TGCAGCGGTAGGGACTTCTCAGCCCCAGATACGCAGTATTTT; CDR3aa: CSGRDFSAPDTQYF
d_gene: TRBD1; len: 14; abundance: .; v_gene: TRBV29-1; j_gene: TRBJ2-7; CDR3nt: TGCAGCGTTGAGATGGGACAGGGAACCTACGAGCAGTACTTC; CDR3aa: CSVEMGQGTYEQYF
d_gene: TRBD2; len: 15; abundance: few; v_gene: TRBV6-5; j_gene: TRBJ2-7; CDR3nt: TGTGCCACCGCGGAAGCGAGCGGGAGGTTCGACGAGCAGTACTTC; CDR3aa: CATAEASGRFDEQYF
d_gene: TRBD2; len: 19; abundance: .; v_gene: TRBV11-1; j_gene: TRBJ2-1; CDR3nt: TGTGCCAGCAGCAGATCCGGGACTAGCGGGGGGGCGGGGTACAATGAGCAGTTCTTC; CDR3aa: CASSRSGTSGGAGYNEQFF
d_gene: .; len: 12; abundance: few; v_gene: TRBV25-1; j_gene: TRBJ1-1; CDR3nt: TGTGCCAGCAGTGGGTACCTGTCTGAAGCTTTCTTT; CDR3aa: CASSGYLSEAFF
d_gene: TRBD2; len: 15; abundance: .; v_gene: TRBV7-2; j_gene: TRBJ2-7; CDR3nt: TGTGCCAGCAGCTTAGAGGCGGGGGGGCTTTTCGAGCAGTACTTC; CDR3aa: CASSLEAGGLFEQYF
d_gene: .; len: 15; abundance: once; v_gene: TRBV20-1; j_gene: TRBJ1-5; CDR3nt: TGCAGTGCTCGCCCCTGGGGAAACCCCAATCAGCCCCAGCATTTT; CDR3aa: CSARPWGNPNQPQHF
d_gene: .; len: 14; abundance: .; v_gene: TRBV13; j_gene: TRBJ2-1; CDR3nt: TGTGCCAGCAGCTTAGGAGCGGATTACAATGAGCAGTTCTTC; CDR3aa: CASSLGADYNEQFF
d_gene: TRBD2; len: 14; abundance: .; v_gene: TRBV30; j_gene: TRBJ2-5; CDR3nt: TGTGCCTGGCGACAATCTAGCGGGGGGCCCTTCCCGTACTTC; CDR3aa: CAWRQSSGGPFPYF
d_gene: .; len: 15; abundance: few; v_gene: TRBV7-9; j_gene: TRBJ2-4; CDR3nt: TGTGCCAGCAGCTCCACAGAAGCAGCCAAAAACATTCAGTACTTC; CDR3aa: CASSSTEAAKNIQYF
d_gene: .; len: 13; abundance: few; v_gene: TRBV29-1; j_gene: TRBJ2-4; CDR3nt: TGCAGCGTTTCGACGGAAGCCAAAAACATTCAGTACTTC; CDR3aa: CSVSTEAKNIQYF
d_gene: .; len: 16; abundance: .; v_gene: TRBV6-5; j_gene: TRBJ2-1; CDR3nt: TGTGCCAGCAGTTACGACGGAGGACAGTTTAACAATGAGCAGTTCTTC; CDR3aa: CASSYDGGQFNNEQFF
d_gene: .; len: 14; abundance: few; v_gene: TRBV6-5; j_gene: TRBJ1-1; CDR3nt: TGTGCCAGCAGTTTGGGTTCGGGGGACACTGAAGCTTTCTTT; CDR3aa: CASSLGSGDTEAFF
d_gene: .; len: 15; abundance: few; v_gene: TRBV5-5; j_gene: TRBJ1-1; CDR3nt: TGTGCCAGCATCAGAGGGGGGGCCTGGGACACTGAAGCTTTCTTT; CDR3aa: CASIRGGAWDTEAFF
d_gene: .; len: 16; abundance: .; v_gene: TRBV5-1; j_gene: TRBJ1-3; CDR3nt: TGCGCCAGCAGCTTGGCTACCCTACAAGGGGTAGACACCATATATTTT; CDR3aa: CASSLATLQGVDTIYF
d_gene: .; len: 13; abundance: .; v_gene: TRBV29-1; j_gene: TRBJ2-7; CDR3nt: TGCAGCGTGGCTGGACGGAGCTCCTACGAGCAGTACTTC; CDR3aa: CSVAGRSSYEQYF
d_gene: .; len: 11; abundance: .; v_gene: TRBV20-1; j_gene: TRBJ1-2; CDR3nt: TGCAGTGCTAGCTCACGGTCTGGCTACACCTTC; CDR3aa: CSASSRSGYTF
d_gene: .; len: 15; abundance: .; v_gene: TRBV4-3; j_gene: TRBJ2-7; CDR3nt: TGCGCCAGCAGCCGCCAAAGGGGGAGCTCCTACGAGCAGTACTTC; CDR3aa: CASSRQRGSSYEQYF
d_gene: .; len: 13; abundance: few; v_gene: TRBV24-1; j_gene: TRBJ2-1; CDR3nt: TGTGCCACCAGTTCAGGGGGGCTCAATGAGCAGTTCTTC; CDR3aa: CATSSGGLNEQFF
d_gene: .; len: 13; abundance: .; v_gene: TRBV7-9; j_gene: TRBJ1-1; CDR3nt: TGTGCCAGCAGCTTAGGGAGGGACAAGGAAGCTTTCTTT; CDR3aa: CASSLGRDKEAFF
d_gene: TRBD2; len: 13; abundance: .; v_gene: TRBV29-1; j_gene: TRBJ2-1; CDR3nt: TGCAGCGTGGCGGGACTAGCGGGGTATGAGCAGTTCTTC; CDR3aa: CSVAGLAGYEQFF
d_gene: TRBD1; len: 14; abundance: .; v_gene: TRBV27; j_gene: TRBJ2-7; CDR3nt: TGTGCCAGCAGTCCCCGACAGGGGGCCGACGAGCAGTACTTC; CDR3aa: CASSPRQGADEQYF
d_gene: .; len: 16; abundance: .; v_gene: TRBV27; j_gene: TRBJ2-5; CDR3nt: TGTGCCAGCAGTCGGGTAATGGCGGGCGACCAAGAGACCCAGTACTTC; CDR3aa: CASSRVMAGDQETQYF
d_gene: .; len: 18; abundance: few; v_gene: TRBV7-9; j_gene: TRBJ1-2; CDR3nt: TGTGCCAGCACCTTCGGGGAGGGCACCCAGGAGACTAACTATGGCTACACCTTC; CDR3aa: CASTFGEGTQETNYGYTF
d_gene: TRBD1; len: 15; abundance: few; v_gene: TRBV3-1; j_gene: TRBJ2-2; CDR3nt: TGTGCCAGCAGACCCGGGACAGGGGTCACCGGGGAGCTGTTTTTT; CDR3aa: CASRPGTGVTGELFF
d_gene: TRBD2; len: 17; abundance: few; v_gene: TRBV6-5; j_gene: TRBJ2-7; CDR3nt: TGTGCCAGCAGTTACGGTCCGGCCAGCGGGGGTCGGGGCGAGCAGTACTTC; CDR3aa: CASSYGPASGGRGEQYF
d_gene: .; len: 13; abundance: .; v_gene: TRBV30; j_gene: TRBJ2-7; CDR3nt: TGTGCCTGGAGTGCCGGGACATCTGTCGAGCAGTACTTC; CDR3aa: CAWSAGTSVEQYF
d_gene: .; len: 12; abundance: few; v_gene: TRBV29-1; j_gene: TRBJ1-4; CDR3nt: TGCAGCGTTGAAGACAGGGGCGAAAAACTGTTTTTT; CDR3aa: CSVEDRGEKLFF
d_gene: TRBD1; len: 15; abundance: .; v_gene: TRBV6-1; j_gene: TRBJ2-1; CDR3nt: TGTGCCAGCAGTGTCCAGGGGGCCGTCTACAATGAGCAGTTCTTC; CDR3aa: CASSVQGAVYNEQFF
d_gene: .; len: 14; abundance: few; v_gene: TRBV7-9; j_gene: TRBJ1-1; CDR3nt: TGTGCCAGCACCCAAGGCGCAGGGGTCACTGAAGCTTTCTTT; CDR3aa: CASTQGAGVTEAFF
d_gene: .; len: 11; abundance: few; v_gene: TRBV29-1; j_gene: TRBJ2-5; CDR3nt: TGCAGCGTTGACCCAGAGAAGACCCAGTACTTC; CDR3aa: CSVDPEKTQYF
d_gene: .; len: 14; abundance: .; v_gene: TRBV7-2; j_gene: TRBJ2-7; CDR3nt: TGTGCCAGCAGCCCATATGCCGGGGGTTACGAGCAGTACTTC; CDR3aa: CASSPYAGGYEQYF
d_gene: .; len: 14; abundance: .; v_gene: TRBV6-5; j_gene: TRBJ2-7; CDR3nt: TGTGCCAGCAGTTACTCGAAGCGCAGCTACGAGCAGTACTTC; CDR3aa: CASSYSKRSYEQYF
d_gene: .; len: 13; abundance: .; v_gene: TRBV24-1; j_gene: TRBJ2-5; CDR3nt: TGTGCCACCAGTGACCAAAATCAAGAGACCCAGTACTTC; CDR3aa: CATSDQNQETQYF
d_gene: .; len: 15; abundance: .; v_gene: TRBV4-1; j_gene: TRBJ1-2; CDR3nt: TGCGCCAGCAGCCAAGTCCCAGGTGGCTCTTATGGCTACACCTTC; CDR3aa: CASSQVPGGSYGYTF
d_gene: .; len: 17; abundance: .; v_gene: TRBV19; j_gene: TRBJ2-7; CDR3nt: TGTGCCAGTAGTCTAGGGGGCGTAGCGGGGCCCTCCTACGAGCAGTACTTC; CDR3aa: CASSLGGVAGPSYEQYF
d_gene: TRBD2; len: 14; abundance: few; v_gene: TRBV19; j_gene: TRBJ2-4; CDR3nt: TGTGCCAGTAGCAGCGGGGTAGCGAGTAACATTCAGTACTTC; CDR3aa: CASSSGVASNIQYF
d_gene: .; len: 12; abundance: few; v_gene: TRBV29-1; j_gene: TRBJ2-5; CDR3nt: TGCAGCGGAGGGAAGGGGGGAGAGACCCAGTACTTC; CDR3aa: CSGGKGGETQYF
d_gene: TRBD1; len: 16; abundance: .; v_gene: TRBV3-1; j_gene: TRBJ2-3; CDR3nt: TGTGCCAGCACTACCTTCGCCGAGGGGGCCACAGATACGCAGTATTTT; CDR3aa: CASTTFAEGATDTQYF
d_gene: TRBD2; len: 18; abundance: few; v_gene: TRBV27; j_gene: TRBJ2-1; CDR3nt: TGTGCCAGCAGTTTATCTATCCCGGGACTAGCGGTCTACAATGGGCAGTTCTTC; CDR3aa: CASSLSIPGLAVYNGQFF